This T cell receptor beta chain was profiled in a study of T cell clonality in common variable immunodeficiency. General study points: Reportedly, TCR beta sequences from common variable immunodeficiency showed fewer deletions and N-nucleotide insertions. T cell subpopulation sequencing would be needed to explain CVID clonality.

CVID and control samples used equivalent genomic DNA input. Sequencing used immunoSEQ multiplex PCR; TCRdb keeps in-frame clones, though not all of them. The sample has about 45,000 clones, none seen only once. Ten or more counts support this clone. The antigen remains undetermined. The sequenced fragment ends 3 residues before the CDR3 boundary, so the rest is inferred from the germline J gene. V was pared by 3 bases and J by 6 bases, with 2 bases of the junction left unmatched. The CDR3 has 14 residues. CDR1 and CDR2 from the germline V gene are SGHDT and YYEEEE. This chain connects TRBV5-6 to TRBJ2-1, with TRBD1 identical over 11 bases. Sequenced sample: peripheral blood mononuclear cells. This TCR was sampled from a person between 18 and 75 years old in good health. CDR3 loop: CASSWDRGVNEQFF. CDR3 DNA (partial): TGTGCCAGCAGCTGGGACAGGGGGGTCAATGAG.